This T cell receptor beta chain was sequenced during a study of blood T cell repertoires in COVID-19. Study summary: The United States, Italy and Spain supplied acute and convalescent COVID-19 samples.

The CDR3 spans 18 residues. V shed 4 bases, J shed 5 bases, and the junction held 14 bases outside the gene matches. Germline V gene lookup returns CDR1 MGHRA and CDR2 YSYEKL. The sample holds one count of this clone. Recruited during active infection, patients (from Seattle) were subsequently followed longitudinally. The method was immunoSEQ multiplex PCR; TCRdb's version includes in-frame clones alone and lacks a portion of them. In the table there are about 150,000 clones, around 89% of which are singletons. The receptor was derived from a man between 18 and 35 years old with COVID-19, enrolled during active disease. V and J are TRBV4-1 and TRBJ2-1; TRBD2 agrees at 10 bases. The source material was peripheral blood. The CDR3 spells CASSLGGQSGRVNNEQFF. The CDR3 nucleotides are TGCGCCAGCAGCCTCGGGGGCCAAAGCGGGAGGGTAAACAATGAGCAGTTCTTC.